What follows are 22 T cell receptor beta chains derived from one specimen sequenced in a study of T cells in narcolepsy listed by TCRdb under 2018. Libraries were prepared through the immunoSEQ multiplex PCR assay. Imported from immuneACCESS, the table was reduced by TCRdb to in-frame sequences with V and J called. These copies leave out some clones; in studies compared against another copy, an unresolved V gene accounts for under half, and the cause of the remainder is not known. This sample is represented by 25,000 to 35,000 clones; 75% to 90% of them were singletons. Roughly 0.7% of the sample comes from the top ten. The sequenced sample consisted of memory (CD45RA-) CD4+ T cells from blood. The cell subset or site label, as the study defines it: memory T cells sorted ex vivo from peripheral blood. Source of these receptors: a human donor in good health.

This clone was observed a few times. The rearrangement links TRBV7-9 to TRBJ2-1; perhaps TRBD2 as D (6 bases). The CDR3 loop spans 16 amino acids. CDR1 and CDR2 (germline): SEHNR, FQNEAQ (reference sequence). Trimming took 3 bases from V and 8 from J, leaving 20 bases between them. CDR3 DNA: TGTGCCAGCAGCTTTACGACTAGAAGGGTCGGCTATGAGCAGTTCTTC. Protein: CASSFTTRRVGYEQFF.

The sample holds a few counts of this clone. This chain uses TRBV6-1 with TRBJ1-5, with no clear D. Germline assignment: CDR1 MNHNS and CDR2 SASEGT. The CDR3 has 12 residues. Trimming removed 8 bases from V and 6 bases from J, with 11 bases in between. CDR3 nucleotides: TGTGCCAGCTTTAGGGTTGGTCAGCCCCAGCATTTT. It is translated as CASFRVGQPQHF.

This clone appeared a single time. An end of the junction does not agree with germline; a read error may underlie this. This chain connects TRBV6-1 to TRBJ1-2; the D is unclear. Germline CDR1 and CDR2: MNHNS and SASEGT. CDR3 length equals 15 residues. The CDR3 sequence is CASSEPLIASGNPLF. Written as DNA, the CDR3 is TGTGCCAGCAGTGAACCCCTTATTGCTTCCGGAAACCCTCTTTTC.

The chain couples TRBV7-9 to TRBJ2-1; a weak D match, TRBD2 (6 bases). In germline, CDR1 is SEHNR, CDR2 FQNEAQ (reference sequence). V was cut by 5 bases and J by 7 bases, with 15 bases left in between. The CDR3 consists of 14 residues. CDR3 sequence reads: CASSPMTSLNEQFF. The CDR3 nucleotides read TGTGCCAGCAGCCCGATGACTAGTCTGAATGAGCAGTTCTTC.

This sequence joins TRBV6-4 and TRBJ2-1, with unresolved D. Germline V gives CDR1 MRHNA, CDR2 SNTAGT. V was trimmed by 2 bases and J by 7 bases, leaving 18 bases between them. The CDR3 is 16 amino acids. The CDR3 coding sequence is TGTGCCAGCAGTGACGTTTTCACAAGGTTTGGGAATGAGCAGTTCTTC. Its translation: CASSDVFTRFGNEQFF.

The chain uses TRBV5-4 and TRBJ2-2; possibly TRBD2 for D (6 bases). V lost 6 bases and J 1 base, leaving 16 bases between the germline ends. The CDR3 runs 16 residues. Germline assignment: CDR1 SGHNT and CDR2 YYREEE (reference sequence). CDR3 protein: CASTSSAGRNTGELFF. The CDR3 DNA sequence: TGTGCCAGCACCTCATCGGCGGGGCGGAACACCGGGGAGCTGTTTTTT.

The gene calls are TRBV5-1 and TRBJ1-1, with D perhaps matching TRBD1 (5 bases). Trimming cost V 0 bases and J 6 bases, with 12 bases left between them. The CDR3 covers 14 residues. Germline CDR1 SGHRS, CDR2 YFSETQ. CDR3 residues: CASSLDGRAAEAFF. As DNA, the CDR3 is TGCGCCAGCAGCTTGGATGGCAGGGCGGCTGAAGCTTTCTTT.

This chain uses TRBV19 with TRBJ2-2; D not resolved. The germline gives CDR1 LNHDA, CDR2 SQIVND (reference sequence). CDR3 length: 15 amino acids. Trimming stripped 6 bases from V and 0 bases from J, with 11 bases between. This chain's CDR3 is CASRGNSANTGELFF. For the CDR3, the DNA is TGTGCCAGTAGGGGGAACTCCGCGAACACCGGGGAGCTGTTTTTT.

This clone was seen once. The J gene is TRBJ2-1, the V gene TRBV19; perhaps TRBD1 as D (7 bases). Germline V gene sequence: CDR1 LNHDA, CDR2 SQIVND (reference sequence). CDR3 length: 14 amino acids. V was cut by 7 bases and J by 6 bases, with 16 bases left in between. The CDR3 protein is CASIARQGGNEQFF. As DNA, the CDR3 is TGTGCCAGTATTGCGAGGCAGGGGGGCAATGAGCAGTTCTTC. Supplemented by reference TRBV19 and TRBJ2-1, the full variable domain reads DGGITQSPKYLFRKEGQNVTLSCEQNLNHDAMYWYRQDPGQGLRLIYYSQIVNDFQKGDIAEGYSVSREKKESFPLTVTSAQKNPTAFYLCASIARQGGNEQFFGPGTRLTVL.

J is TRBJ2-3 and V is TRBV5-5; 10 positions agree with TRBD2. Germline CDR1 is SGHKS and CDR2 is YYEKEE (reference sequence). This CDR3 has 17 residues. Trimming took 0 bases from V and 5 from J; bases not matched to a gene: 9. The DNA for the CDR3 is TGTGCCAGCAGCTTGGTTATTAGCGGGGGGCTGGGAGATACGCAGTATTTT. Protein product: CASSLVISGGLGDTQYF.

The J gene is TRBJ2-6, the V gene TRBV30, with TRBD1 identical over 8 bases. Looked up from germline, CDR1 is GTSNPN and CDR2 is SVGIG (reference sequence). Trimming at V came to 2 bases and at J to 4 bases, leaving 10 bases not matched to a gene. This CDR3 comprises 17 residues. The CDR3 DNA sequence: TGTGCCTGGAGTATAGACAGGGGCAGAGCCGGGGCCAACGTCCTGACTTTC. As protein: CAWSIDRGRAGANVLTF.

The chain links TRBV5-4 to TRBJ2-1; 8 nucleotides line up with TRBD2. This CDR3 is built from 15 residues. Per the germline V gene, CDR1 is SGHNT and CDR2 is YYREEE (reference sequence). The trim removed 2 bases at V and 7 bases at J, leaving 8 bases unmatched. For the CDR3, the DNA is TGTGCCAGCAGCTTCGGGACTAGGGATAAAAATGAGCAGTTCTTC. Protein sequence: CASSFGTRDKNEQFF.

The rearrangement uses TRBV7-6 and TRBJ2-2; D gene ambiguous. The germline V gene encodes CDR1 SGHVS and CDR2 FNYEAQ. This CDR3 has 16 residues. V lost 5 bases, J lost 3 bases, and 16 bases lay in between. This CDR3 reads CASSRDTFEYTGELFF. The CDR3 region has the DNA TGTGCCAGCAGCCGAGACACCTTCGAGTACACCGGGGAGCTGTTTTTT.

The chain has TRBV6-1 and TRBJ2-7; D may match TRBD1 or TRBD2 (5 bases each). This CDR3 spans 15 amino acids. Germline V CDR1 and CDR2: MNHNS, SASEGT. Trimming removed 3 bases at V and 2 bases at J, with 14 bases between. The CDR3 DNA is TGTGCCAGCAGTGAGGTCGGGACGGTGGCCTACGAGCAGTACGTC. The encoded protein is CASSEVGTVAYEQYV.

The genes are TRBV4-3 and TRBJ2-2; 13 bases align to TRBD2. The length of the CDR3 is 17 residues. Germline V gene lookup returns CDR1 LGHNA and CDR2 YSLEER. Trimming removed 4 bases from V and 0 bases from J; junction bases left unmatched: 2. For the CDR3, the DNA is TGCGCCAGCAGCCCGACTAGCGGGGGGCCGAACACCGGGGAGCTGTTTTTT. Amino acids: CASSPTSGGPNTGELFF.

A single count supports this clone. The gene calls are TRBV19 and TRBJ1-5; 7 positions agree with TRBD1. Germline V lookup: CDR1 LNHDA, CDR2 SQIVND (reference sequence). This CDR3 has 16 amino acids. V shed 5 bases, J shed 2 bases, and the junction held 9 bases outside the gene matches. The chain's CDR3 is CASSRLQGQGNQPQHF. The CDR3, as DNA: TGTGCCAGTAGTCGACTACAGGGGCAGGGCAATCAGCCCCAGCATTTT.

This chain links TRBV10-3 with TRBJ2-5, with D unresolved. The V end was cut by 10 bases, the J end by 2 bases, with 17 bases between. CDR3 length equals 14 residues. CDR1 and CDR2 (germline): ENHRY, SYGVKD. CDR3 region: CATEDPGRQETQYF. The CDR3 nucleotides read TGTGCCACCGAGGACCCGGGCAGACAAGAGACCCAGTACTTC.

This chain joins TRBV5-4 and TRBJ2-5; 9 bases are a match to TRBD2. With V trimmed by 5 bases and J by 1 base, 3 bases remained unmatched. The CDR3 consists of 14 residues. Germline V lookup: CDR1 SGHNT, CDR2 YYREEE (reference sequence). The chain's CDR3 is CASSLRGGQETQYF. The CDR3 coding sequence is TGTGCCAGCAGTCTGCGGGGGGGCCAAGAGACCCAGTACTTC.

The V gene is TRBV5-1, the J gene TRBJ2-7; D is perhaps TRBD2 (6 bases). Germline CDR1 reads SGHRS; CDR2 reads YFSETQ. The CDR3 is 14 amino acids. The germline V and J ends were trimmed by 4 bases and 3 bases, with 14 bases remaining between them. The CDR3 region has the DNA TGCGCCAGCAGCCTAGCCGCGGGGTTCTACGAGCAGTACTTC. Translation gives CASSLAAGFYEQYF. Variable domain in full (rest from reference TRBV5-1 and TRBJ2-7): KAGVTQTPRYLIKTRGQQVTLSCSPISGHRSVSWYQQTPGQGLQFLFEYFSETQRNKGNFPGRFSGRQFSNSRSEMNVSTLELGDSALYLCASSLAAGFYEQYFGPGTRLTVT.

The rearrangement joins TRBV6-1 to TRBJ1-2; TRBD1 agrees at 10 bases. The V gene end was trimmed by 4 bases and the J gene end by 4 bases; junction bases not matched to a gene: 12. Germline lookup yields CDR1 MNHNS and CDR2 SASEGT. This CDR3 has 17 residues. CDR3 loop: CASSAASTGGWSYGYTF. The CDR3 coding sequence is TGTGCCAGCAGTGCCGCGTCGACAGGGGGCTGGAGCTATGGCTACACCTTC.

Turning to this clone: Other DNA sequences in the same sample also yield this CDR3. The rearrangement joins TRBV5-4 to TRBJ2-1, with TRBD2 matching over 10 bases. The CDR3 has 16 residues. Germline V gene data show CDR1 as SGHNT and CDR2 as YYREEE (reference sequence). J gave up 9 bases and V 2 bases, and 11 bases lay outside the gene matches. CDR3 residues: CASSFPAGGLGGEQFF. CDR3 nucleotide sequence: TGTGCCAGCAGCTTCCCAGCGGGGGGGCTAGGGGGTGAGCAGTTCTTC.

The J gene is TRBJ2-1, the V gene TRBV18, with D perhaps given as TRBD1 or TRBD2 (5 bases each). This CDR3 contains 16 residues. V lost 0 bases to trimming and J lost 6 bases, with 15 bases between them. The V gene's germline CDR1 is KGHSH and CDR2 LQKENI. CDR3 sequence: CASSPPWVRGPNEQFF. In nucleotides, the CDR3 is TGTGCCAGCTCACCACCGTGGGTGAGGGGCCCCAATGAGCAGTTCTTC.